The entry that follows covers one T cell receptor (beta chain) sequence. TCRdb reprocessed the 5' RACE reads via MiXCR and lists one record per CDR3 protein. The table includes fewer than 350,000 distinct CDR3 sequences, roughly 8.7% detected once. The data are from a study of T cells after yellow fever vaccination. The starting material was PBMCs, obtained on the day of the first yellow fever vaccination. The sequence was collected from a man between 18 and 29 years old who received the YFV17D yellow fever vaccine.

In DNA form, the CDR3 reads TGTGCCAGCAGCTTGAGCTTTGTTGGGACAGGGGGACGCGAGCAGTACTTC. Translating it yields CASSLSFVGTGGREQYF. The rearrangement links TRBV5-5 to TRBJ2-7; 11 bases match TRBD1. This CDR3 has 17 amino acids. In germline, CDR1 is SGHKS, CDR2 YYEKEE (reference sequence). With 1 base clipped from V and 6 bases from J, the junction kept 12 bases outside the gene matches.